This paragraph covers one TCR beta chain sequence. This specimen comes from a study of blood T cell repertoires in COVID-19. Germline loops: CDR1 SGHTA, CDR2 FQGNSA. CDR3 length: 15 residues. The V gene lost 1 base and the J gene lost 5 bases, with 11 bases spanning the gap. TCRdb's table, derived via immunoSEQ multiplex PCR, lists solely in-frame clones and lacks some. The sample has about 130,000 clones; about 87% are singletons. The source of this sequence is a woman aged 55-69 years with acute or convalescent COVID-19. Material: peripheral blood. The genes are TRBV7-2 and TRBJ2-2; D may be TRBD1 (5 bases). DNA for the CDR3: TGTGCCAGCAGCTTAGGCAGGGCGTGGACCGGGGAGCTGTTTTTT. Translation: CASSLGRAWTGELFF.